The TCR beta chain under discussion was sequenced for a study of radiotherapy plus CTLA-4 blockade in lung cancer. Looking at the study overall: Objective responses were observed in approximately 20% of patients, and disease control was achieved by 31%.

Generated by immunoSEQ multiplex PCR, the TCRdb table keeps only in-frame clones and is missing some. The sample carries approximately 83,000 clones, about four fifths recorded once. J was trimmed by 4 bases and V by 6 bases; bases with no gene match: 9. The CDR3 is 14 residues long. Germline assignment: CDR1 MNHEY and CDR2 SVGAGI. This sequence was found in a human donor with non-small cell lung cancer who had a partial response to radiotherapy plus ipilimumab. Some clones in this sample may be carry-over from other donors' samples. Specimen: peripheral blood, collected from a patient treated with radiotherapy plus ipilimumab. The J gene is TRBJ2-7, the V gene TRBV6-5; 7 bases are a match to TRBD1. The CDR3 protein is CASRMTGNSYEQYF. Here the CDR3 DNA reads TGTGCCAGCAGGATGACAGGGAACTCTTACGAGCAGTACTTC.